Listed below are T cell receptor beta chains from one sample, sequenced in a study of cytomegalovirus exposure and HLA in healthy donors. The table came from immunoSEQ multiplex PCR; TCRdb's copy has only in-frame clones and leaves some out. The sample has tens of thousands of clones. The sample comprised PBMCs. The receptors come from a man aged 50 to 59 in good health and CMV-seronegative. Both conserved end residues are part of each CDR3. The D gene is left open where the match is weak.

D	V	J	CDR3	DNA
.	TRBV5-1	TRBJ2-5	CASSLSGKQETQYF	TGCGCCAGCAGCTTATCAGGGAAACAAGAGACCCAGTACTTC
.	TRBV28	TRBJ1-4	CASTNIGVVANEKLFF	TGTGCCAGCACCAATATCGGGGTAGTGGCTAATGAAAAACTGTTTTTT
TRBD1	TRBV5-1	TRBJ1-5	CASSILTGDHQPQHF	TGCGCCAGCAGCATACTGACAGGGGATCACCAGCCCCAGCATTTT
TRBD1	TRBV5-1	TRBJ1-1	CASNTGTGSSAFF	TGCGCCAGCAATACCGGGACAGGGAGTTCAGCTTTCTTT
.	TRBV10-3	TRBJ1-2	CAISGRGKVNERYYGYTF	TGTGCCATCAGTGGCCGAGGAAAGGTTAACGAACGATACTATGGCTACACCTTC
.	TRBV16	TRBJ1-2	CASSPEFRGYGYTF	TGTGCCAGCAGCCCGGAGTTCAGGGGCTATGGCTACACCTTC
TRBD2	TRBV10-3	TRBJ2-3	CAISLAGVDTDTQYF	TGTGCCATCAGCCTAGCGGGGGTCGACACAGATACGCAGTATTTT
.	TRBV11-2	TRBJ2-5	CASSLDLRRETQYF	TGTGCCAGCAGCTTAGACCTCCGGAGGGAGACCCAGTACTTC
TRBD1	TRBV2	TRBJ2-5	CASNREGAGETQYF	TGTGCCAGCAATCGAGAGGGGGCTGGCGAGACCCAGTACTTC
.	TRBV7-2	TRBJ2-2	CASSLGPTRTGELFF	TGTGCCAGCAGCTTAGGCCCAACGCGGACCGGGGAGCTGTTTTTT
.	TRBV7-6	TRBJ1-2	CASSLGSGVDNYGYTF	TGTGCCAGCAGCTTAGGTTCAGGGGTCGATAACTATGGCTACACCTTC
TRBD1	TRBV7-2	TRBJ1-5	CASSWGTGINQPQHF	TGTGCCAGCAGCTGGGGGACAGGGATCAATCAGCCCCAGCATTTT
.	TRBV7-2	TRBJ2-2	CASSPQGGGAYGELFF	TGTGCCAGCAGCCCTCAGGGTGGGGGGGCGTACGGGGAGCTGTTTTTT
TRBD1	TRBV5-4	TRBJ1-2	CASSTTGGDYGYTF	TGTGCCAGCAGCACGACAGGGGGAGACTATGGCTACACCTTC
TRBD2	TRBV7-2	TRBJ2-7	CASSLEPPRPASGAVQYF	TGTGCCAGCAGCTTAGAGCCCCCGCGACCCGCCAGCGGGGCCGTGCAGTACTTC
.	TRBV30	TRBJ1-2	CAWSVLYGYTF	TGTGCCTGGTCGGTCCTCTATGGCTACACCTTC
.	TRBV29-1	TRBJ1-5	CSVSFGGNQPQHF	TGCAGCGTTTCTTTCGGGGGTAATCAGCCCCAGCATTTT